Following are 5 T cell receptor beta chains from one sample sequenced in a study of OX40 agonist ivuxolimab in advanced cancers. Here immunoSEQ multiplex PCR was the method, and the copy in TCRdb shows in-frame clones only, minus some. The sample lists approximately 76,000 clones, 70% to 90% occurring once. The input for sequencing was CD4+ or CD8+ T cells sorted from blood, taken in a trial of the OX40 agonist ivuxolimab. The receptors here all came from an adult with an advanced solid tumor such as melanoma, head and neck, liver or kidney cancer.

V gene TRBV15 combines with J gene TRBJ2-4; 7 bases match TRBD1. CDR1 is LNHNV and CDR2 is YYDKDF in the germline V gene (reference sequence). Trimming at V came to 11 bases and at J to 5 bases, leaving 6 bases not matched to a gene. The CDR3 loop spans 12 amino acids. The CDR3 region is CAARGGENIQYF. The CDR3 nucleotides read TGTGCCGCGAGAGGGGGCGAAAACATTCAGTACTTC.

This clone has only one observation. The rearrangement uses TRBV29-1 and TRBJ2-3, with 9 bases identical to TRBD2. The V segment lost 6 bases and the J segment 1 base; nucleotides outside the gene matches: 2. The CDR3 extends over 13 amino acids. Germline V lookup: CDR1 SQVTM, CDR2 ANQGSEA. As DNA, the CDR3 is TGCAGCGTGACTAGCGGACGCACAGATACGCAGTATTTT. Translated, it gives CSVTSGRTDTQYF.

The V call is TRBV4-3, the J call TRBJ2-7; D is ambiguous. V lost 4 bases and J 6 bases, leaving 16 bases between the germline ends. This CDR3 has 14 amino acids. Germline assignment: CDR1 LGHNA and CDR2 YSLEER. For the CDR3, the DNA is TGCGCCAGCAGCCGCTCATCACTGGGTTCCGAGCAGTACTTC. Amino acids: CASSRSSLGSEQYF.

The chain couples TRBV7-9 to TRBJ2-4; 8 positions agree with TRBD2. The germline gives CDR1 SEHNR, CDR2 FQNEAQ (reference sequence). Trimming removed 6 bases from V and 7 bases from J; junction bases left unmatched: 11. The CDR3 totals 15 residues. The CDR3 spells CASSLPLAGGNIQYF. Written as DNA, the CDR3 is TGTGCCAGCAGTCTCCCCCTAGCGGGTGGGAACATTCAGTACTTC.

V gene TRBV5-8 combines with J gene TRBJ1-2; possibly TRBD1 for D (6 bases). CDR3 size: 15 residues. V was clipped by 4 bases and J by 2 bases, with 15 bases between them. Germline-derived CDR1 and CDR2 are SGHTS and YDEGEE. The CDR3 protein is CASSQDDRRNYGYTF. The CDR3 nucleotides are TGTGCCAGCAGCCAAGATGACAGGCGAAACTATGGCTACACCTTC.